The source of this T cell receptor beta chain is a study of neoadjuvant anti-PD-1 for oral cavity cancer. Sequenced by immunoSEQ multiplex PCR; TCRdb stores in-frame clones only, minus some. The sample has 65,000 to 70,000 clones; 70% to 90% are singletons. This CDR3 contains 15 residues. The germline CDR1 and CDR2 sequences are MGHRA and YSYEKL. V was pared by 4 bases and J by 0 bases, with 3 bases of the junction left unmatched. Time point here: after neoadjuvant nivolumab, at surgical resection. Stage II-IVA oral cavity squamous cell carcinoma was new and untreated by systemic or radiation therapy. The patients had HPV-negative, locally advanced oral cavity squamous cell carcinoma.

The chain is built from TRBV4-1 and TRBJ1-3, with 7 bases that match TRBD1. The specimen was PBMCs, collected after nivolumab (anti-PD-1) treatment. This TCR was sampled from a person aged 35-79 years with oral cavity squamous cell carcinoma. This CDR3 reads CASSPAGGSGNTIYF. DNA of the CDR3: TGCGCCAGCAGCCCAGCAGGGGGCTCTGGAAACACCATATATTTT.